This TCR beta chain was documented in a study of PD-1 blockade in classical Hodgkin lymphoma. Regarding the study as a whole: The origin of the repertoire differences remains undefined, with disease activity or prior therapy as possible causes.

Autologous stem cell transplantation was followed by relapse in every patient, and brentuximab vedotin exposure varied. Patients' outcomes at their best amounted to complete response, partial response or progressive disease. Data came from immunoSEQ multiplex PCR; TCRdb stores just in-frame clones and leaves some out. The sample holds about 98,000 clones, 81% seen once. In regard to this clone: Its specificity is not known.

Deletions cut 4 bases from V and 8 bases from J, with 9 bases between. CDR1 and CDR2 from the germline V gene are ENHRY and SYGVKD. The CDR3 consists of 12 residues. The sequencing here drew on peripheral blood mononuclear cells (PBMCs), taken before the second cycle of nivolumab. The V gene is TRBV10-3, the J gene TRBJ2-1; D gene uncertain. The TCR was taken from a human donor with classical Hodgkin lymphoma. The CDR3 spells CAISGRADEQFF. CDR3 DNA: TGTGCCATCAGTGGCCGGGCAGATGAGCAGTTCTTC.